Presented here are 9 T cell receptor beta chains from one specimen sequenced in a study of cytomegalovirus exposure and HLA in healthy donors. Primers for the PCR totalled 60 Vbeta and 13 Jbeta. Data came from immunoSEQ multiplex PCR; TCRdb stores just in-frame clones and leaves some out. Seen here are about 190,000 clones, 81% observed once, and the top ten hold around 3.6%. The specimen sequenced was PBMCs. The receptors derive from a man between 35 and 55 years old in good health and CMV-seropositive.

The chain is built from TRBV6-1 and TRBJ2-7, with 7 bases that match TRBD2. Germline V gene sequence: CDR1 MNHNS, CDR2 SASEGT. This CDR3 contains 14 residues. With V trimmed by 7 bases and J by 5 bases, 11 bases remained unmatched. In nucleotides, the CDR3 is TGTGCCAGCACTAGCGGAGAGGGTTACAACGAGCAGTACTTC. It yields the protein CASTSGEGYNEQYF.

This chain joins TRBV5-5 and TRBJ1-1; 8 positions agree with TRBD1. Germline V gene lookup returns CDR1 SGHKS and CDR2 YYEKEE (reference sequence). After removal of 4 bases from V and 11 bases from J, the junction contained 4 bases not matched to a gene. The length of the CDR3 is 11 residues. The CDR3 protein is CASSPDREAFF. The CDR3 nucleotides are TGTGCCAGCAGCCCGGACAGGGAGGCTTTCTTT.

CDR3 in DNA: TGTGCCATCGCGACAGGCATGTGGAATTCACCCCTCCACTTT. It specifies CAIATGMWNSPLHF. This chain joins TRBV6-6 and TRBJ1-6; D might be TRBD1 (6 bases). The V end was cut by 10 bases, the J end by 7 bases, with 17 bases between. This CDR3 comprises 14 residues. Germline assignment: CDR1 MNHNY and CDR2 SVGAGI (reference sequence).

The sample holds a few counts of this clone. The chain carries TRBV19 and TRBJ2-5; tentatively, D is TRBD1 (5 bases). The germline V and J ends were trimmed by 6 bases and 5 bases, with 16 bases remaining between them. The CDR3 contains 14 residues. Germline V CDR1 and CDR2: LNHDA, SQIVND (reference sequence). This CDR3 is CASSPPGFDETQYF. The CDR3 DNA follows: TGTGCCAGTAGCCCTCCAGGGTTTGACGAGACCCAGTACTTC. Full variable domain (rest looked up from reference TRBV19 and TRBJ2-5): DGGITQSPKYLFRKEGQNVTLSCEQNLNHDAMYWYRQDPGQGLRLIYYSQIVNDFQKGDIAEGYSVSREKKESFPLTVTSAQKNPTAFYLCASSPPGFDETQYFGPGTRLLVL.

The chain is built from TRBV5-1 and TRBJ2-1; 12 nucleotides line up with TRBD2. Germline CDR1 is SGHRS and CDR2 is YFSETQ. The CDR3 consists of 15 residues. Trimming cost V 7 bases and J 4 bases; bases outside gene matches: 6. CDR3 DNA sequence: TGCGCCAGCCGCCCCGGACTAGCGGGATACAATGAGCAGTTCTTC. Residues: CASRPGLAGYNEQFF.

V and J are TRBV6-1 and TRBJ1-2; maybe TRBD1 (5 bases). Germline CDR1 is MNHNS and CDR2 is SASEGT. V was cut by 1 base and J by 2 bases, with 11 bases left in between. The CDR3 covers 15 residues. This CDR3 is CASSEGRGRNYGYTF. DNA for the CDR3: TGTGCCAGCAGTGAAGGAAGGGGAAGAAACTATGGCTACACCTTC.

This clone has a handful of counts. The chain joins TRBV28 to TRBJ2-7, with D maybe TRBD2 (6 bases). Germline values: CDR1 MDHEN, CDR2 SYDVKM. This CDR3 spans 14 amino acids. Between the trimmed V and J ends, which lost 5 bases and 2 bases, there was a span of 13 bases. CDR3 loop: CASSRASEAYEQYF. The CDR3 region has the DNA TGTGCCAGCAGTAGGGCTAGCGAGGCCTACGAGCAGTACTTC.

In this sample, this clone turned up a few times. This specimen includes other DNA sequences encoding the same CDR3. V is TRBV5-1 and J is TRBJ2-5, with 9 bases identical to TRBD2. The length of the CDR3 is 15 residues. After removal of 0 bases from V and 10 bases from J, the junction contained 10 bases not matched to a gene. CDR1 and CDR2 from the germline V gene are SGHRS and YFSETQ. The CDR3 DNA reads TGCGCCAGCAGCTTGGAAAGGACTAGCGCGGGTGACCAGTACTTC. Its protein is CASSLERTSAGDQYF.

This clone was seen once. V gene TRBV6-5 combines with J gene TRBJ2-3; D not certain. The germline gives CDR1 MNHEY, CDR2 SVGAGI. This CDR3 is 11 amino acids long. The V end lost 8 bases, the J end lost 0 bases, and 3 bases lay between the germline ends. Written as DNA, the CDR3 is TGTGCCAGCCGGAGCACAGATACGCAGTATTTT. Translating it yields CASRSTDTQYF.